This T cell receptor beta chain comes out of a study of T cells in Graves' hyperthyroidism and ophthalmopathy. The CDR3 loop spans 16 amino acids. V dropped 1 base and J dropped 2; count of bases not matched to a gene: 3. Germline CDR1 SGHVS, CDR2 FQNEAQ. From RNA transcripts, TCR beta CDR3 regions were amplified. Primed by the HTBI set, a first-round RT-PCR was run on the TCR CDR3. TCRdb itself ran the multiplex PCR reads through MiXCR, one entry per CDR3 protein. Found here are approximately 720,000 distinct CDR3 sequences, 18% of them singletons; the top ten hold 15% to 20%. The chain is built from TRBV7-8 and TRBJ2-2, with TRBD2 identical over 8 bases. Material: blood. The receptor was derived from a woman in her forties or fifties with Graves' hyperthyroidism that later progressed to Graves' ophthalmopathy. For the CDR3, the DNA is TGTGCCAGCAGCTTAGGCGCGGGGGGAAACACCGGGGAGCTGTTTTTT. Translating it yields CASSLGAGGNTGELFF.